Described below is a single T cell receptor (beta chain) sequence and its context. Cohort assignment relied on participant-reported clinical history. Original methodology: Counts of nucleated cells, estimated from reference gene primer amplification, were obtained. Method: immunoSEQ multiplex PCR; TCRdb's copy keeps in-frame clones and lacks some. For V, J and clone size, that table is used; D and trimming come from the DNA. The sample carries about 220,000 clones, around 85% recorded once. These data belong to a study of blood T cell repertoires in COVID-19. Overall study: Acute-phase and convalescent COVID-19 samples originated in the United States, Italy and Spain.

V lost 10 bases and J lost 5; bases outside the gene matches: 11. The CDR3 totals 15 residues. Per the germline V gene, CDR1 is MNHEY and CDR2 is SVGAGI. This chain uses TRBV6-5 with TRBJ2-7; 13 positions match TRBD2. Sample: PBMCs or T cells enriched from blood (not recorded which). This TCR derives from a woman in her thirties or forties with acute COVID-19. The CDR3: CAIRTSGRPGNEQYF. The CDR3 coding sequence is TGTGCCATTAGGACTAGCGGGAGACCCGGGAACGAGCAGTACTTC.